Detailed here is one T cell receptor beta chain. In the source study's methods: Amplification of reference gene primers was used by the study to estimate nucleated cell counts. Generated by immunoSEQ multiplex PCR, the TCRdb table keeps only in-frame clones and is missing some. Clonal size and the V and J genes are those of that table, whereas D and trimming came from the DNA. The repertoire holds 250,000 to 300,000 clones, about 91% seen once, with around an eighth in the top ten. These data originate in a study of blood T cell repertoires in COVID-19. Overall study: PBMCs, B-cell-depleted T cells, or T cells provided the cDNA or gDNA that made up the material.

Germline loops: CDR1 MNHEY, CDR2 SMNVEV (reference sequence). CDR3 length: 13 amino acids. V gave up 5 bases and J gave up 7 bases, with 12 bases separating them. The chain couples TRBV27 to TRBJ2-1, with a possible D match to TRBD2 (5 bases). The sequenced material came from peripheral blood. This TCR derives from a woman between 55 and 75 years old with acute or convalescent COVID-19. The DNA for the CDR3 is TGTGCCAGCAGTCCAAGGACTGGGAATGAGCAGTTCTTC. Protein: CASSPRTGNEQFF.